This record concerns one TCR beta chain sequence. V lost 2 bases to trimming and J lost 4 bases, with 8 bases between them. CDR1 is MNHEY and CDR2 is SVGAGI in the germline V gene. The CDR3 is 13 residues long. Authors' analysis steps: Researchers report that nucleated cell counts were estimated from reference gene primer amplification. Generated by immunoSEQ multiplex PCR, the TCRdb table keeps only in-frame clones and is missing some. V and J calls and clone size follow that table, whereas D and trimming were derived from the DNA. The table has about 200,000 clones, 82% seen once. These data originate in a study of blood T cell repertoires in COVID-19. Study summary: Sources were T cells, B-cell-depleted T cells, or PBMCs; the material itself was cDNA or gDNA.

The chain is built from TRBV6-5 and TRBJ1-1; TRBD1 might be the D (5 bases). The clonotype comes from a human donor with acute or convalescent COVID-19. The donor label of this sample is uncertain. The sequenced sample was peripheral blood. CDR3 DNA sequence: TGTGCCAGCAGTTACAGGGGTTCCACTGAAGCTTTCTTT. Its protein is CASSYRGSTEAFF.